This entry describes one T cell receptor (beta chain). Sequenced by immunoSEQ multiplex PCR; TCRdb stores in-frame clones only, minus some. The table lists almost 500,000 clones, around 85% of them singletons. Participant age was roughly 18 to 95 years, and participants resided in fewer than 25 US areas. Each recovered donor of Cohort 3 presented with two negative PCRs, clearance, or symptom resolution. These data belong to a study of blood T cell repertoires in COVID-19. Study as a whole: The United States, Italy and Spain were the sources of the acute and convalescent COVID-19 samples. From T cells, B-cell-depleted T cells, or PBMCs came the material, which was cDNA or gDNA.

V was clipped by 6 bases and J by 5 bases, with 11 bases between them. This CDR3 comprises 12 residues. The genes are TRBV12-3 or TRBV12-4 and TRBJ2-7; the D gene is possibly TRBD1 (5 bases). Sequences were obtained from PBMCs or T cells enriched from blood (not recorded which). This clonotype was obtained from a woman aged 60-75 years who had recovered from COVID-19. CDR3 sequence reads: CASSADSHEQYV. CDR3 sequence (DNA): TGTGCCAGCAGCGCCGACAGCCACGAGCAGTACGTC.